The rows below give T cell receptor beta chains drawn from one sample of a study of blood T cell repertoires in COVID-19. Clones were read by immunoSEQ multiplex PCR, and TCRdb kept only the in-frame ones, dropping some. The sample has over 200,000 clones; 80% to 90% are singletons. The material sequenced was peripheral blood. These receptors originate from an elderly woman with active or convalescent COVID-19. Both conserved end residues are part of each CDR3. D genes are given only for firm matches. Only some rows state a clone size, as once, few, many or a class for expanded clones.

cdr3_nt: TGTGCCAGCAGCCGGGACAACCCGAGTCAGCCCCAGCATTTT; cdr3_aa: CASSRDNPSQPQHF; j_call: TRBJ1-5; clone_size: .; v_call: TRBV2; d_call: .
cdr3_nt: TGTGCCAGCAACCCTGGGACTAGCGGGGAGACCCAGTACTTC; cdr3_aa: CASNPGTSGETQYF; j_call: TRBJ2-5; clone_size: .; v_call: TRBV7-2; d_call: TRBD2
cdr3_nt: TGTGCCAGCAGCGTAAGGGGGGAGACCCAGTACTTC; cdr3_aa: CASSVRGETQYF; j_call: TRBJ2-5; clone_size: .; v_call: TRBV14; d_call: .
cdr3_nt: TGTGCCAGCTCACCGATTCTTACAGGGGGGACTGAAGCTTTCTTT; cdr3_aa: CASSPILTGGTEAFF; j_call: TRBJ1-1; clone_size: few; v_call: TRBV18; d_call: TRBD1
cdr3_nt: TGTGCCATCAGTGAAGGCAGGGCCAACACTGAAGCTTTCTTT; cdr3_aa: CAISEGRANTEAFF; j_call: TRBJ1-1; clone_size: .; v_call: TRBV10-3; d_call: .
cdr3_nt: TGTGCCAGCAGCTTAGCGGTTTTTCAGGGGATAAGGAACACTGAAGCTTTCTTT; cdr3_aa: CASSLAVFQGIRNTEAFF; j_call: TRBJ1-1; clone_size: .; v_call: TRBV7-2; d_call: .
cdr3_nt: TGTGCCAGCAGTTTGCAACGAGGACAGGGGGCATTTGGCTACACCTTC; cdr3_aa: CASSLQRGQGAFGYTF; j_call: TRBJ1-2; clone_size: .; v_call: TRBV28; d_call: TRBD1
cdr3_nt: TGTGCCAGCAGCCCTCGGGAGGGGACCGGGGAGCTGTTTTTT; cdr3_aa: CASSPREGTGELFF; j_call: TRBJ2-2; clone_size: .; v_call: TRBV11-2; d_call: TRBD2
cdr3_nt: TGCGCCAGCAGCCAAGTGGTTGGTCAGATCCTCTATGGCTACACCTTC; cdr3_aa: CASSQVVGQILYGYTF; j_call: TRBJ1-2; clone_size: .; v_call: TRBV4-3; d_call: .
cdr3_nt: TGTGCCAGCACGGTTACGGGGAAAAACATTCAGTACTTC; cdr3_aa: CASTVTGKNIQYF; j_call: TRBJ2-4; clone_size: .; v_call: TRBV5-4; d_call: .
cdr3_nt: TGCGCCAGCAGCCAGATCGCCCGACAGGGGAACACCGGGGAGCTGTTTTTT; cdr3_aa: CASSQIARQGNTGELFF; j_call: TRBJ2-2; clone_size: once; v_call: TRBV5-1; d_call: TRBD1
cdr3_nt: TGCGCCAGCAGCTTACCGGGGACGAACACCGGGGAGCTGTTTTTT; cdr3_aa: CASSLPGTNTGELFF; j_call: TRBJ2-2; clone_size: .; v_call: TRBV5-1; d_call: .
cdr3_nt: TGTGCCAGCTCACCAACAATGGTGAACACTGAAGCTTTCTTT; cdr3_aa: CASSPTMVNTEAFF; j_call: TRBJ1-1; clone_size: .; v_call: TRBV18; d_call: .
cdr3_nt: TGTGCCGGGACAGGACTCTCTGGGGCCAACGTCCTGACTTTC; cdr3_aa: CAGTGLSGANVLTF; j_call: TRBJ2-6; clone_size: few; v_call: TRBV30; d_call: TRBD1
cdr3_nt: TGTGCCAGCAGTTTGGGACTAGCGGGAGTAAGTGAGTTCTTC; cdr3_aa: CASSLGLAGVSEFF; j_call: TRBJ2-1; clone_size: .; v_call: TRBV28; d_call: TRBD2
cdr3_nt: TGTGCCAGCAGTTTGGAGAGCTCCTACAATGAGCAGTTCTTC; cdr3_aa: CASSLESSYNEQFF; j_call: TRBJ2-1; clone_size: few; v_call: TRBV28; d_call: .
cdr3_nt: TGTGCCAGCAGCTTAGGCACAGGGTCGGGCAATCAGCCCCAGCATTTT; cdr3_aa: CASSLGTGSGNQPQHF; j_call: TRBJ1-5; clone_size: .; v_call: TRBV7-9; d_call: .
cdr3_nt: TGTGCCAGCAGCCCCACCTACCTCTCCTACAATGAGCAGTTCTTC; cdr3_aa: CASSPTYLSYNEQFF; j_call: TRBJ2-1; clone_size: .; v_call: TRBV7-8; d_call: .
cdr3_nt: TGTGCCAGCAGTGAAATAGCGGGCCTTAATGAGCAGTTCTTC; cdr3_aa: CASSEIAGLNEQFF; j_call: TRBJ2-1; clone_size: .; v_call: TRBV6-4; d_call: TRBD2
cdr3_nt: TGTGCCAGCAGCAAGGCGCACAGCTCCTACGAGCAGTACTTC; cdr3_aa: CASSKAHSSYEQYF; j_call: TRBJ2-7; clone_size: .; v_call: TRBV21-1; d_call: .
cdr3_nt: TGTGCCAGCAGCCCGGGACTGCTGAGCTCCTACAATGAGCAGTTCTTC; cdr3_aa: CASSPGLLSSYNEQFF; j_call: TRBJ2-1; clone_size: .; v_call: TRBV7-9; d_call: .
cdr3_nt: TGTGCCAGCAGCTTGGCCCGGGGGATGGACACTGAAGCTTTCTTT; cdr3_aa: CASSLARGMDTEAFF; j_call: TRBJ1-1; clone_size: .; v_call: TRBV5-4; d_call: .
cdr3_nt: TGTGCCAGCAGACAGGGGGCCTATGGCTACACCTTC; cdr3_aa: CASRQGAYGYTF; j_call: TRBJ1-2; clone_size: .; v_call: TRBV6-5; d_call: TRBD1